Shown below are 27 T cell receptor beta chains from a single sample sequenced in a study of cytomegalovirus exposure and HLA in healthy donors. PCR amplification relied on 60 Vbeta primers (plus 13 Jbeta primers). Profiling relied on immunoSEQ multiplex PCR, and the TCRdb table lists in-frame clones only, not all of them. The repertoire holds fewer than 200,000 clones, with around four fifths as singletons. The sequenced material came from PBMCs. The receptors were sampled from a woman under 30 in good health and CMV-seronegative.

Points on this clone: This same CDR3 is encoded by further DNA sequences in the sample. This sequence joins TRBV5-1 and TRBJ1-1, with 9 positions matching TRBD1. Looked up from germline, CDR1 is SGHRS and CDR2 is YFSETQ. This CDR3 is 14 amino acids long. V lost 5 bases, J lost 1 base, and 3 bases stayed unmatched. The CDR3 coding sequence is TGCGCCAGCAGGGAACAGGGGGCGAACACTGAAGCTTTCTTT. Its translation: CASREQGANTEAFF. The whole variable domain, filled in from reference TRBV5-1 and TRBJ1-1, reads KAGVTQTPRYLIKTRGQQVTLSCSPISGHRSVSWYQQTPGQGLQFLFEYFSETQRNKGNFPGRFSGRQFSNSRSEMNVSTLELGDSALYLCASREQGANTEAFFGQGTRLTVV.

This clone was recorded once. The chain couples TRBV9 to TRBJ2-3; 11 bases agree with TRBD2. The CDR3 has 15 amino acids. Germline V lookup: CDR1 SGDLS, CDR2 YYNGEE. V lost 2 bases, J lost 7 bases, and 6 bases stayed unmatched. CDR3 nucleotide sequence: TGTGCCAGCAGCGTTAGCGGGGGGGATATGTATACGCAGTATTTT. Its protein product is CASSVSGGDMYTQYF.

The chain recombines TRBV6-4 with TRBJ2-2; possibly TRBD1 for D (5 bases). The CDR3 is 15 residues long. Trimming took 1 base from V and 7 from J, leaving 13 bases between them. Germline CDR1 is MRHNA and CDR2 is SNTAGT. The CDR3 region has the DNA TGTGCCAGCAGTGACTTTGGGGCCCCAGACGGGGAGCTGTTTTTT. It codes for CASSDFGAPDGELFF.

This clone appeared a few times. The chain carries TRBV25-1 and TRBJ2-7, with 8 bases that match TRBD1. CDR1 and CDR2 from the germline V gene are MGHDK and SYGVNS. The CDR3 is made up of 13 amino acids. J lost 6 bases, V lost 4 bases, and 5 bases had no gene match. This chain's CDR3 is CASSGQGAGEQYF. The CDR3 region has the DNA TGTGCCAGCAGTGGCCAGGGGGCTGGCGAGCAGTACTTC.

This clone was detected only a few times. The CDR3 nucleotides are TGTGCCAGCCGAAGTGGGGGGACTTTCTTT. This gives the protein CASRSGGTFF. This chain connects TRBV6-6 to TRBJ1-1, with D tentatively TRBD1 (5 bases). The CDR3 runs 10 residues. With 8 bases removed from V and 12 bases from J, the gap between germline ends came to 13 bases. Germline V gene sequence: CDR1 MNHNY, CDR2 SVGAGI (reference sequence).

V usage is TRBV28 and J usage is TRBJ1-5, with 9 bases identical to TRBD1. Trimming took 0 bases from V and 3 from J; bases not matched to a gene: 3. The CDR3 consists of 16 residues. The V gene's germline CDR1 is MDHEN and CDR2 SYDVKM. Written as DNA, the CDR3 is TGTGCCAGCAGTTTATGGGGACAGGGACTCAATCAGCCCCAGCATTTT. Encoded protein: CASSLWGQGLNQPQHF.

The genes are TRBV5-1 and TRBJ1-1; no clear D gene. CDR1 is SGHRS, CDR2 YFSETQ, per germline. The V end lost 0 bases, the J end lost 0 bases, and 9 bases lay between the germline ends. There are 15 residues in the CDR3. As DNA, the CDR3 is TGCGCCAGCAGCTTGGGGGGAGTAATGAACACTGAAGCTTTCTTT. Translated, it gives CASSLGGVMNTEAFF.

The chain uses TRBV4-1 and TRBJ1-5, with 8 nucleotides matching TRBD1. CDR1 and CDR2 (germline): MGHRA, YSYEKL. CDR3 length: 15 amino acids. Unmatched junction bases numbered 6, after V lost 4 bases and J lost 4 bases. The CDR3 DNA reads TGCGCCAGCAGCCCGCCGGACAGGGCTAATCAGCCCCAGCATTTT. This translates into CASSPPDRANQPQHF.

The chain has TRBV19 and TRBJ2-1; TRBD2 aligns across 12 bases. After removal of 5 bases from V and 8 bases from J, the junction contained 10 bases not matched to a gene. This CDR3 is 16 amino acids long. CDR1 LNHDA and CDR2 SQIVND come from the germline V gene (reference sequence). CDR3 protein: CASSDQLAGGRYEQFF. Here the CDR3 DNA reads TGTGCCAGTAGTGACCAACTAGCGGGGGGCCGGTATGAGCAGTTCTTC.

The V gene is TRBV6-1, the J gene TRBJ1-1, with TRBD1 matching 7 bases. This CDR3 has 13 residues. Trimming cost V 6 bases and J 3 bases; bases outside gene matches: 4. The germline CDR1 and CDR2 sequences are MNHNS and SASEGT. For the CDR3, the DNA is TGTGCCAGCAGAAAAGACAGGGACACTGAAGCTTTCTTT. Amino acids: CASRKDRDTEAFF.

This chain uses TRBV5-5 with TRBJ1-2; 8 bases align to TRBD1. The CDR3 spans 16 residues. V was pared by 4 bases and J by 1 base, with 9 bases of the junction left unmatched. The V gene's germline CDR1 is SGHKS and CDR2 YYEKEE (reference sequence). CDR3 sequence: CASSPGTGPFNYGYTF. CDR3 sequence (DNA): TGTGCCAGCAGCCCCGGGACAGGACCCTTTAACTATGGCTACACCTTC.

CDR3: CASSLGGTPRAGTQYF. CDR3 DNA: TGTGCCAGCAGCTTAGGAGGGACACCCCGGGCGGGGACCCAGTACTTC. The chain links TRBV7-9 to TRBJ2-5; weak D call: TRBD1 (6 bases). Between the trimmed V and J ends, which lost 1 base and 7 bases, there was a span of 19 bases. The CDR3 has 16 residues. Germline loops: CDR1 SEHNR, CDR2 FQNEAQ (reference sequence).

This clone has just a few counts. The rearrangement links TRBV14 to TRBJ2-7; 10 positions agree with TRBD2. CDR1 SGHDN and CDR2 FVKESK come from the germline V gene. The V gene end was trimmed by 1 base and the J gene end by 7 bases; junction bases not matched to a gene: 7. This CDR3 region has 15 residues. CDR3 sequence (DNA): TGTGCCAGCAGCCAAGTGGAAGCGGGAGGGGGGGAGCAGTACTTC. Residues: CASSQVEAGGGEQYF. The full variable domain, with the rest looked up from reference TRBV14 and TRBJ2-7, is EAGVTQFPSHSVIEKGQTVTLRCDPISGHDNLYWYRRVMGKEIKFLLHFVKESKQDESGMPNNRFLAERTGGTYSTLKVQPAELEDSGVYFCASSQVEAGGGEQYFGPGTRLTVT.

The rearrangement links TRBV7-6 to TRBJ2-2, with 8 bases identical to TRBD1. CDR3 length equals 16 residues. CDR1 is SGHVS and CDR2 is FNYEAQ in the germline V gene. Losses at the gene ends were 9 bases for V and 2 bases for J; bases not matched to a gene: 11. CDR3 sequence reads: CASSLRGQGNTGELFF. The CDR3 DNA sequence: TGTGCCAGTTCACTTAGAGGACAGGGTAACACCGGGGAGCTGTTTTTT.

This rearrangement joins TRBV30 to TRBJ1-4, with TRBD1 matching 8 bases. The CDR3 has 14 residues. Trimming cost V 5 bases and J 3 bases; bases outside gene matches: 5. Germline V gene sequence: CDR1 GTSNPN, CDR2 SVGIG (reference sequence). CDR3 in amino acids: CAWGQGQANEKLFF. DNA of the CDR3: TGTGCCTGGGGACAGGGCCAAGCTAATGAAAAACTGTTTTTT.

The chain carries TRBV7-9 and TRBJ1-2; D gene uncertain. The CDR3 spans 15 residues. CDR1 is SEHNR, CDR2 FQNEAQ, per germline (reference sequence). The V and J ends lost 1 base and 7 bases respectively, with 16 bases between them. This chain's CDR3 is CASSLGWEIVVGYTF. CDR3 sequence (DNA): TGTGCCAGCAGCTTAGGTTGGGAGATAGTGGTTGGCTACACCTTC.

The chain employs TRBV2 and TRBJ1-5; the D is unclear. The V end lost 0 bases, the J end lost 3 bases, and 9 bases lay between the germline ends. The CDR3 sequence is 15 residues long. Germline assignment: CDR1 SNHLY and CDR2 FYNNEI. The CDR3 sequence: CASSEARGFNQPQHF. Here the CDR3 DNA reads TGTGCCAGCAGTGAAGCTCGCGGTTTCAATCAGCCCCAGCATTTT. The entire variable domain, with the rest obtained from reference TRBV2 and TRBJ1-5, is as follows: EPEVTQTPSHQVTQMGQEVILRCVPISNHLYFYWYRQILGQKVEFLVSFYNNEISEKSEIFDDQFSVERPDGSNFTLKIRSTKLEDSAMYFCASSEARGFNQPQHFGDGTRLSIL.

The chain combines TRBV28 with TRBJ2-2, with D unclear. With 2 bases removed from V and 6 bases from J, the gap between germline ends came to 10 bases. This CDR3 has 14 amino acids. The V gene's germline CDR1 is MDHEN and CDR2 SYDVKM. For the CDR3, the DNA is TGTGCCAGCAGTTTACCAGCGAGATCCGGGGAGCTGTTTTTT. It specifies CASSLPARSGELFF.

The chain couples TRBV9 to TRBJ2-7, with D perhaps matching TRBD1 (5 bases). CDR1 is SGDLS, CDR2 YYNGEE, per germline. The CDR3 spans 17 residues. V shed 0 bases and J shed 0 bases, with 16 bases lying between them. The CDR3 coding sequence is TGTGCCAGCAGCGTAGCTGGTGCGGCAGGGTTCTCCTACGAGCAGTACTTC. It is translated as CASSVAGAAGFSYEQYF.

This chain links TRBV5-1 with TRBJ1-1; D unresolved. The V and J ends lost 6 bases and 0 bases respectively, with 21 bases between them. CDR3 length: 17 amino acids. Germline CDR1 is SGHRS and CDR2 is YFSETQ. CDR3 coding DNA: TGCGCCAGCACACCTGGCCAGATCCCCCCGATGAACACTGAAGCTTTCTTT. Amino acid sequence: CASTPGQIPPMNTEAFF.

The chain recombines TRBV19 with TRBJ2-7; D possibly corresponds to TRBD1 (6 bases). Between the trimmed V and J ends, which lost 5 bases and 3 bases, there was a span of 14 bases. The CDR3 covers 14 residues. CDR1 and CDR2 (germline): LNHDA, SQIVND (reference sequence). The CDR3 reads CASSDPGHHYEQYF. CDR3 in DNA: TGTGCCAGTAGTGATCCGGGACACCACTACGAGCAGTACTTC.

This sequence joins TRBV11-2 and TRBJ2-7; 10 bases match TRBD1. Germline trimming cut 10 bases from V and 4 bases from J; bases unmatched to any gene: 10. This CDR3 comprises 14 residues. In germline, CDR1 is SGHAT, CDR2 FQNNGV. Here the CDR3 reads CATGDRGQGYEQYF. The CDR3 DNA is TGTGCCACCGGGGACAGGGGCCAAGGATACGAGCAGTACTTC. Variable domain in full (rest from reference TRBV11-2 and TRBJ2-7): EAGVAQSPRYKIIEKRQSVAFWCNPISGHATLYWYQQILGQGPKLLIQFQNNGVVDDSQLPKDRFSAERLKGVDSTLKIQPAKLEDSAVYLCATGDRGQGYEQYFGPGTRLTVT.

The gene calls are TRBV7-2 and TRBJ2-1, with 8 bases aligning to TRBD1. J was trimmed by 6 bases and V by 5 bases; bases with no gene match: 3. Germline CDR1 is SGHTA and CDR2 is FQGNSA. The CDR3 extends over 13 amino acids. The CDR3 is CASSPDRVNEQFF. CDR3 nucleotide sequence: TGTGCCAGCAGCCCGGACAGGGTCAATGAGCAGTTCTTC.

The rearrangement joins TRBV10-3 to TRBJ2-1, with 8 bases that match TRBD2. V shed 2 bases, J shed 6 bases, and the junction held 6 bases outside the gene matches. Germline V CDR1 and CDR2: ENHRY, SYGVKD. This CDR3 is 15 amino acids long. CDR3 DNA sequence: TGTGCCATCAGTGAGGTAGCGGGAAAAGTCAATGAGCAGTTCTTC. Translating it yields CAISEVAGKVNEQFF.

This rearrangement joins TRBV27 to TRBJ1-1, with 9 positions matching TRBD1. V gave up 2 bases and J gave up 5 bases; unmatched junction bases: 9. This CDR3 is 16 amino acids long. Germline CDR1 MNHEY, CDR2 SMNVEV (reference sequence). CDR3 amino acids: CASSLITGGGRTEAFF. CDR3 nucleotide sequence: TGTGCCAGCAGTTTAATCACAGGGGGCGGGAGGACTGAAGCTTTCTTT.

The chain joins TRBV6-1 to TRBJ1-2; D is perhaps TRBD1 (5 bases). The CDR3 consists of 13 residues. Trimming pared 7 bases from V and 9 bases from J, leaving 18 bases between. Germline V gene lookup returns CDR1 MNHNS and CDR2 SASEGT. CDR3: CASTPGLGWRYTF. Here the CDR3 DNA reads TGTGCCAGCACCCCAGGGTTAGGGTGGCGCTACACCTTC.

This chain connects TRBV7-3 to TRBJ2-2, with D possibly TRBD1 on 6 matching bases. V shed 5 bases and J shed 10 bases, with 11 bases lying between them. Germline V gene data show CDR1 as SGHTA and CDR2 as FQGTGA. CDR3 length: 12 residues. Written as DNA, the CDR3 is TGTGCCAGCAGCCCACAGGGCGTGGAGCTGTTTTTT. Its protein product is CASSPQGVELFF.